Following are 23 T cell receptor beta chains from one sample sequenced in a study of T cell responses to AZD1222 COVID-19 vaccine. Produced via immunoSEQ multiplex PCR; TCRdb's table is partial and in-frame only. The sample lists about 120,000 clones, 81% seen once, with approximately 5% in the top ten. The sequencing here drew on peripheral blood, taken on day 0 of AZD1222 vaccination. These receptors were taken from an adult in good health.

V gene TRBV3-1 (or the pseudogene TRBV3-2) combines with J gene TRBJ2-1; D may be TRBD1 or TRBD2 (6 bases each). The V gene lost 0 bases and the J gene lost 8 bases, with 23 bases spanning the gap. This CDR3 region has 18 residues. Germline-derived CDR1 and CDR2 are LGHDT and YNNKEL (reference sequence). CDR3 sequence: CASSQDMGRGPRGHEQFF. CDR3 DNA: TGTGCCAGCAGCCAAGATATGGGCCGGGGGCCTAGGGGCCATGAGCAGTTCTTC.

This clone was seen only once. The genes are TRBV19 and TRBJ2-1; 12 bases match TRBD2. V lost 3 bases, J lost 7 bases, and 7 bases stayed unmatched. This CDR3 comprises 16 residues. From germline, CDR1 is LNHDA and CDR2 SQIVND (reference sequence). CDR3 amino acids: CASSMPQTSGRNEQFF. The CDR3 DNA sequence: TGTGCCAGTAGTATGCCCCAGACTAGCGGGAGAAATGAGCAGTTCTTC.

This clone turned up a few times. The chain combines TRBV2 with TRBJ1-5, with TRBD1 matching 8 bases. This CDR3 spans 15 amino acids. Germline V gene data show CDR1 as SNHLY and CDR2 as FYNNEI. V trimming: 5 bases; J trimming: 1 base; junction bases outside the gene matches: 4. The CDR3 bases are TGTGCCAGCAGTCGCCAGGGGGCCAGCAATCAGCCCCAGCATTTT. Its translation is CASSRQGASNQPQHF.

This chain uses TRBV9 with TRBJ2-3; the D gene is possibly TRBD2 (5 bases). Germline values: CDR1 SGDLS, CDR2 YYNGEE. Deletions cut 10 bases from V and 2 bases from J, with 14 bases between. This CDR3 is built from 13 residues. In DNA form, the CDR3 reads TGTGCCTCGGGTCTAGCCTCCACAGATACGCAGTATTTT. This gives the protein CASGLASTDTQYF.

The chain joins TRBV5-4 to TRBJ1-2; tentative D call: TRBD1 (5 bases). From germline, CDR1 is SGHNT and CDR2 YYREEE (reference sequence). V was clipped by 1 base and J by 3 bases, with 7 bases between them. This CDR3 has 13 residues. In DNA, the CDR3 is TGTGCCAGCAGCTTGAAACAGGACTATGGCTACACCTTC. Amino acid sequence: CASSLKQDYGYTF.

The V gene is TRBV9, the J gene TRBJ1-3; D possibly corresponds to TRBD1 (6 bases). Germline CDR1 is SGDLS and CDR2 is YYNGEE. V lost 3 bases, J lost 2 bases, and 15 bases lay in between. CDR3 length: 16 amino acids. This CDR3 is CASSALQGGAGNTIYF. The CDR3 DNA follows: TGTGCCAGCAGCGCGTTACAGGGAGGTGCTGGAAACACCATATATTTT.

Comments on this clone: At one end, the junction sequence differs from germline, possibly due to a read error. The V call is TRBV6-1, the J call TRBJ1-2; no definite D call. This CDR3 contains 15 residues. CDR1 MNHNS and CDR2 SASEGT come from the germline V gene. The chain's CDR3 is CASREVTGPRSGYTF. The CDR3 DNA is TGTGCCAGCAGGGAAGTTACCGGGCCGAGGTCCGGCTACACCTTC.

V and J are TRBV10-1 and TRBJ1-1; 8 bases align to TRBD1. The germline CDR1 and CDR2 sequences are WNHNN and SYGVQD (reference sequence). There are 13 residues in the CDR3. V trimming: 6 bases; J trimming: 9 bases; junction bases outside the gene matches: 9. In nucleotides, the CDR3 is TGCGCCAGCAGACCGTCAGGGGGCAAGCAAGCTTTCTTT. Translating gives CASRPSGGKQAFF.

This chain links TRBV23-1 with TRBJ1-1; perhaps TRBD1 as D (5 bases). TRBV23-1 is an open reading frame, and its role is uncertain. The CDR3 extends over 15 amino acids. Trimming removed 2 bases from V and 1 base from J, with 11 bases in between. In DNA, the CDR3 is TGCGCCAGCAGTCAACCGGGACGGTCGAACACTGAAGCTTTCTTT. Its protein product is CASSQPGRSNTEAFF.

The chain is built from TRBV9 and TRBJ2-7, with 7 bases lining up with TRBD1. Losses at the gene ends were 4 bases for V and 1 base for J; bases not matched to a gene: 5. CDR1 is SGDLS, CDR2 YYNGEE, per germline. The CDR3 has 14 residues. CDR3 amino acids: CASSPLGQSYEQYF. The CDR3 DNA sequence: TGTGCCAGCAGCCCCTTGGGACAGTCCTACGAGCAGTACTTC.

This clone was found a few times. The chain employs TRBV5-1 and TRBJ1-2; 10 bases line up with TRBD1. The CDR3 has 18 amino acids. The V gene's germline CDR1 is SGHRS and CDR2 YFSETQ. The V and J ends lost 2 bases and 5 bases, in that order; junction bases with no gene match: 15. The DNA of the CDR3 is TGCGCCAGCAGCTTTCAGAGGGACAGGGGACTATCAGGATATGGCTACACCTTC. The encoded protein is CASSFQRDRGLSGYGYTF.

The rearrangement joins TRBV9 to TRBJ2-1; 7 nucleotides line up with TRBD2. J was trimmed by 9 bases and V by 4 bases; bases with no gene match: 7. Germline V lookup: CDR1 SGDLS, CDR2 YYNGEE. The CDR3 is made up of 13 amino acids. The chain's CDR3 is CASSPRDYGEQFF. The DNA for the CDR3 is TGTGCCAGCAGCCCCCGGGACTACGGTGAGCAGTTCTTC.

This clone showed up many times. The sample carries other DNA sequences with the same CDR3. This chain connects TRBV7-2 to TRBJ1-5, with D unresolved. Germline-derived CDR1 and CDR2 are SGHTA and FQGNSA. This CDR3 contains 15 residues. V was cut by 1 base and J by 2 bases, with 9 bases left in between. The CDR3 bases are TGTGCCAGCAGCTTAGGAGGGATCGGCAATCAGCCCCAGCATTTT. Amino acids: CASSLGGIGNQPQHF.

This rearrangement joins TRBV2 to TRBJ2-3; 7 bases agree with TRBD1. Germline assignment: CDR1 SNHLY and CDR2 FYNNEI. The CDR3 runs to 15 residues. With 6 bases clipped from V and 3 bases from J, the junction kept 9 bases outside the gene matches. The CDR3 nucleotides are TGTGCCAGCAGGAGACAGGGCCAGGGAACAGATACGCAGTATTTT. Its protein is CASRRQGQGTDTQYF.

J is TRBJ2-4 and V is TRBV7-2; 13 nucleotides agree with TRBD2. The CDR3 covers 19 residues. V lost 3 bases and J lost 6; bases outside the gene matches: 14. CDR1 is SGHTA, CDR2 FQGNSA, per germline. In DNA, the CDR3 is TGTGCCAGCAGCTTCTCGGGTGTACTAGCGGGAGGGGCGGGAAACATTCAGTACTTC. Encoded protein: CASSFSGVLAGGAGNIQYF.

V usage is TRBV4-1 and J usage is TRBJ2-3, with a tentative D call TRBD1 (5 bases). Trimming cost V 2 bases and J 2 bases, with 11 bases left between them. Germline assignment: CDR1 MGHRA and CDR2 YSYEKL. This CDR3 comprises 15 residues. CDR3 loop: CASSQRQGTTDTQYF. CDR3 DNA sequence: TGCGCCAGCAGCCAACGTCAGGGAACCACAGATACGCAGTATTTT.

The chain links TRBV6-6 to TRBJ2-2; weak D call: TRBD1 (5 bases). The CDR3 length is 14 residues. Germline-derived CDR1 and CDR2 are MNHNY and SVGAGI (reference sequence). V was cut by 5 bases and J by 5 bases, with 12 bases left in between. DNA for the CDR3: TGTGCCAGCAGTCTAAAAAAGGGGACCGGGGAGCTGTTTTTT. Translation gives CASSLKKGTGELFF.

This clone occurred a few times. CDR3 sequence (DNA): TGCGCCAGCAGCCAAGATGTCAGAGTCTCGGAGACCCAGTACTTC. This gives the protein CASSQDVRVSETQYF. The genes are TRBV4-3 and TRBJ2-5; D unresolved. V was clipped by 0 bases and J by 5 bases, with 13 bases between them. This CDR3 has 15 amino acids. The germline V gene encodes CDR1 LGHNA and CDR2 YSLEER.

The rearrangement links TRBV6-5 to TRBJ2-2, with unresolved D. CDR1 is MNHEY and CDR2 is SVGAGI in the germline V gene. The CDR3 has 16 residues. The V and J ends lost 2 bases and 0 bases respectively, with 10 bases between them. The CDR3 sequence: CASSYKNHPNTGELFF. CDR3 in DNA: TGTGCCAGCAGTTACAAGAACCACCCGAACACCGGGGAGCTGTTTTTT.

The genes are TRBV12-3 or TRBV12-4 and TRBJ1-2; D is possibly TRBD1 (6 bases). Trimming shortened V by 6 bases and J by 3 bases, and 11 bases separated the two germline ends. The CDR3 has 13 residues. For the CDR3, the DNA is TGTGCCAGCAGCCCAACAGGGTACTATGGCTACACCTTC. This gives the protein CASSPTGYYGYTF.

CDR3 DNA sequence: TGTGCCAGCAGCCGGGGACAGGGGAACACTGAAGCTTTCTTT. Its protein is CASSRGQGNTEAFF. The chain joins TRBV3-1 (or the pseudogene TRBV3-2) to TRBJ1-1; 9 positions match TRBD1. This CDR3 has 14 residues. Unmatched junction bases numbered 1, after V lost 4 bases and J lost 1 base. CDR1 and CDR2 (germline): LGHDT, YNNKEL (reference sequence).

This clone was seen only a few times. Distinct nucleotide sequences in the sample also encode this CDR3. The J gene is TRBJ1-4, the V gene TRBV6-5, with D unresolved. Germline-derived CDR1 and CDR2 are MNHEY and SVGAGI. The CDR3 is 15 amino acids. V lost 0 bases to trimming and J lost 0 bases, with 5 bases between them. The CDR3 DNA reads TGTGCCAGCAGTTACTCGACGGCAACTAATGAAAAACTGTTTTTT. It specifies CASSYSTATNEKLFF.

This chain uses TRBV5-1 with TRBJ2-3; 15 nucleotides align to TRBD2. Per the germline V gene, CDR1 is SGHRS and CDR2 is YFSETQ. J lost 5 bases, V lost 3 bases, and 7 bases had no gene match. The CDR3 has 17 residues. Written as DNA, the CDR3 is TGCGCCAGCAGCTCCCTGGGACTAGCGGGGGGAGGAGATACGCAGTATTTT. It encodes CASSSLGLAGGGDTQYF.